This TCR beta chain appears in the sequencing data of a study of brain T cells in children with intractable seizures. Trimming took 6 bases from V and 6 from J, leaving 15 bases between them. CDR3 length: 14 residues. CDR1 and CDR2 from the germline V gene are MNHEY and SVGAGI. The sample holds a few counts of this clone. Its specificity is not known. Study results and limitations: HCMV serostatus was not known, and viral specificity came from CDR3 similarity only. Clones missing pre-surgery may reflect undersampling of that blood sample.

Only cases whose brain tissue showed the highest T cell transcript signatures were sequenced. Patients received at least one anti-epileptic drug before surgery. Repertoires were generated with immunoSEQ multiplex PCR, while TCRdb's copy carries only in-frame clones and drops some. The sample holds tens of thousands of clones, approximately 92% seen once. V and J are TRBV6-5 and TRBJ1-5; a possible D gene is TRBD1 (6 bases). The sample here was peripheral blood, taken at surgery. The TCR comes from a girl aged 2 to 9 with tuberous sclerosis and intractable seizures. CDR3 residues: CASRNTQGSQPQHF. The CDR3 DNA sequence: TGTGCCAGCAGGAACACACAGGGAAGTCAGCCCCAGCATTTT.